The 28 T cell receptor beta chains listed next were all sequenced from one sample in a study of control samples from healthy donors and cancer patients (dated by TCRdb to about 2020). The library was made by the immunoSEQ multiplex PCR assay. TCRdb limited this immuneACCESS table to in-frame rearrangements with V and J called. A share of clones is missing; checked studies link under half to unresolved V genes, and the rest is unexplained. The sample has about 59,000 clones on record, roughly 90% of them singletons. The biggest ten clones account for 1.7% of the sample. Sequences were obtained from PBMCs. These receptors were obtained from a man aged 40-49 years with colorectal cancer.

In regard to this clone: An end of the junction differs from the germline gene, which may be a read error. The CDR3 DNA follows: TGTGCCAGCAGGCCTAGCGGGAACCCCGGGGAGCTGTTTTTT. As protein: CASRPSGNPGELFF. This chain uses TRBV9 with TRBJ2-2, with TRBD2 matching 9 bases. The CDR3 is 14 residues long. Germline CDR1 is SGDLS and CDR2 is YYNGEE. Variable domain in full (rest from reference TRBV9 and TRBJ2-2): DSGVTQTPKHLITATGQRVTLRCSPRSGDLSVYWYQQSLDQGLQFLIQYYNGEERAKGNILERFSAQQFPDLHSELNLSSLELGDSALYFCASRPSGNPGELFFGEGSRLTVL.

The chain couples TRBV19 to TRBJ1-2, with 7 bases aligning to TRBD1. Looked up from germline, CDR1 is LNHDA and CDR2 is SQIVND (reference sequence). This CDR3 is 14 amino acids long. The V and J ends lost 9 bases and 6 bases, in that order; junction bases with no gene match: 13. The CDR3 here is CASRRQGLPDGYTF. DNA for the CDR3: TGTGCCAGCCGAAGACAGGGCCTTCCGGATGGCTACACCTTC.

This sequence joins TRBV11-3 and TRBJ2-1; D is undetermined. CDR1 and CDR2 from the germline V gene are SGHNT and YENEEA. V was pared by 3 bases and J by 5 bases, with 11 bases between. CDR3 size: 14 residues. The CDR3 loop reads CASSFAFGDNEQFF. CDR3 DNA: TGTGCCAGCAGCTTTGCATTTGGGGACAATGAGCAGTTCTTC.

V and J are TRBV7-2 and TRBJ1-3; TRBD1 is a possible D gene (5 bases). The germline gives CDR1 SGHTA, CDR2 FQGNSA. The CDR3 extends over 14 amino acids. V lost 2 bases and J 5 bases, leaving 10 bases between the germline ends. CDR3 nucleotide sequence: TGTGCCAGCAGCTTATTAGGGGAAAGAAACACCATATATTTT. This sequence encodes CASSLLGERNTIYF. The full variable domain, rest sourced from reference TRBV7-2 and TRBJ1-3, is GAGVSQSPSNKVTEKGKDVELRCDPISGHTALYWYRQSLGQGLEFLIYFQGNSAPDKSGLPSDRFSAERTGGSVSTLTIQRTQQEDSAVYLCASSLLGERNTIYFGEGSWLTVV.

This sequence joins TRBV4-1 and TRBJ2-2; unclear D gene. The germline V and J ends were trimmed by 0 bases and 7 bases, with 6 bases remaining between them. Per the germline V gene, CDR1 is MGHRA and CDR2 is YSYEKL. The CDR3 extends over 13 amino acids. CDR3 loop: CASSQDQGGELFF. DNA of the CDR3: TGCGCCAGCAGCCAAGATCAAGGCGGGGAGCTGTTTTTT.

The chain has TRBV3-1 (or the pseudogene TRBV3-2) and TRBJ2-4, with D perhaps assigned TRBD1 or TRBD2 (6 bases each). Germline V gene data show CDR1 as LGHDT and CDR2 as YNNKEL (reference sequence). The CDR3 loop spans 15 amino acids. Trimming removed 0 bases at V and 9 bases at J, with 15 bases between. The CDR3, as DNA: TGTGCCAGCAGCCAAGAGAGGGGGGCGTCAAGCATTCAGTACTTC. Amino acid sequence: CASSQERGASSIQYF.

CDR3 in amino acids: CASTLTGDSSPLHF. The DNA for the CDR3 is TGTGCCAGCACCCTGACAGGGGATAGTTCACCCCTCCACTTT. The chain is built from TRBV2 and TRBJ1-6; TRBD1 agrees at 8 bases. The length of the CDR3 is 14 residues. CDR1 SNHLY and CDR2 FYNNEI come from the germline V gene. The V and J ends lost 7 bases and 9 bases, in that order; junction bases with no gene match: 8.

This sequence joins TRBV12-3 or TRBV12-4 and TRBJ2-5; D is ambiguous. Trimming shortened V by 3 bases and J by 10 bases, and 9 bases separated the two germline ends. This CDR3 is built from 11 residues. The CDR3 protein is CASSFSSVQYF. CDR3 nucleotides: TGTGCCAGCAGTTTCAGCTCCGTCCAGTACTTC.

The chain uses TRBV18 and TRBJ2-7; a weak D match, TRBD2 (6 bases). Trimming removed 6 bases at V and 6 bases at J, with 18 bases between. Germline assignment: CDR1 KGHSH and CDR2 LQKENI. The CDR3 is 14 residues long. The CDR3 DNA reads TGTGCCAGCTCCCCCTCTGCGGGAACTCCCGAGCAGTACTTC. Protein product: CASSPSAGTPEQYF.

The chain recombines TRBV9 with TRBJ2-3; D ambiguous. There are 12 residues in the CDR3. Germline CDR1 and CDR2: SGDLS and YYNGEE. V lost 0 bases to trimming and J lost 5 bases, with 4 bases between them. CDR3 nucleotides: TGTGCCAGCAGCGTAGATGAAGATACGCAGTATTTT. It translates to CASSVDEDTQYF.

The gene calls are TRBV11-3 and TRBJ2-3; maybe TRBD1 (6 bases). Trimming removed 0 bases at V and 0 bases at J, with 13 bases between. The CDR3 is made up of 17 amino acids. Germline values: CDR1 SGHNT, CDR2 YENEEA. In DNA, the CDR3 is TGTGCCAGCAGCTTAGACTTGGGGGCAGGTAGCACAGATACGCAGTATTTT. It is translated as CASSLDLGAGSTDTQYF.

The chain couples TRBV18 to TRBJ2-7, with 10 bases lining up with TRBD1. The CDR3 spans 15 residues. The V segment lost 5 bases and the J segment 3 bases; nucleotides outside the gene matches: 7. The germline V gene has CDR1 KGHSH and CDR2 LQKENI. The CDR3, as DNA: TGTGCCAGCTCAAGCCCGGGACAGGGGTTCTACGAGCAGTACTTC. Translation: CASSSPGQGFYEQYF.

The chain combines TRBV7-2 with TRBJ1-1, with 9 positions matching TRBD1. Germline CDR1 and CDR2: SGHTA and FQGNSA. The CDR3 length is 15 residues. The V segment lost 5 bases and the J segment 1 base; nucleotides outside the gene matches: 5. The CDR3 here is CASSPQGAQNTEAFF. The CDR3 bases are TGTGCCAGCAGCCCACAGGGGGCCCAGAACACTGAAGCTTTCTTT.

This chain uses TRBV18 with TRBJ1-5, with D uncertain. V dropped 3 bases and J dropped 3 bases, with 9 bases sitting between them. Per the germline V gene, CDR1 is KGHSH and CDR2 is LQKENI. This CDR3 spans 14 amino acids. This chain's CDR3 is CASSPRTVNQPQHF. As DNA, the CDR3 is TGTGCCAGCTCACCCAGGACGGTCAATCAGCCCCAGCATTTT.

This chain uses TRBV7-8 with TRBJ1-5; D gene ambiguous. Trimming shortened V by 1 base and J by 0 bases, and 1 base separated the two germline ends. From germline, CDR1 is SGHVS and CDR2 FQNEAQ. CDR3 length: 13 residues. The CDR3 DNA sequence: TGTGCCAGCAGCTTAGATAGCAATCAGCCCCAGCATTTT. This codes for CASSLDSNQPQHF.

CDR3 bases: TGTGCCAGCAGCCCCGGGGGGGGCAGTAGGCAAGAGACCCAGTACTTC. This translates into CASSPGGGSRQETQYF. The V and J genes are TRBV5-5 and TRBJ2-5; 8 nucleotides line up with TRBD2. The CDR3 loop spans 16 amino acids. The junction had 10 bases not matched to a gene; V was cut back by 4 bases and J by 2 bases. Per the germline V gene, CDR1 is SGHKS and CDR2 is YYEKEE (reference sequence).

Comments on this clone: Within the sample, other DNA sequences also encode this same CDR3. J is TRBJ1-5 and V is TRBV18; D not resolved. V was pared by 3 bases and J by 4 bases, with 4 bases between. Looked up from germline, CDR1 is KGHSH and CDR2 is LQKENI. This CDR3 is 12 amino acids long. CDR3: CASSPPNQPQHF. DNA of the CDR3: TGTGCCAGCTCACCTCCTAATCAGCCCCAGCATTTT.

This rearrangement joins TRBV19 to TRBJ2-1; 14 nucleotides align to TRBD2. CDR3 length equals 19 residues. The germline V gene encodes CDR1 LNHDA and CDR2 SQIVND (reference sequence). V was clipped by 3 bases and J by 2 bases; unmatched bases: 9. This chain's CDR3 is CASSIGTGTSGGTYNEQFF. The CDR3, as DNA: TGTGCCAGTAGTATCGGGACCGGGACTAGCGGGGGAACCTACAATGAGCAGTTCTTC.

The CDR3 DNA reads TGCAGCTTAGGGGACAGGGTGGGCACTGAAGCTTTCTTT. It specifies CSLGDRVGTEAFF. V is TRBV29-1 and J is TRBJ1-1; TRBD1 aligns across 9 bases. There are 13 residues in the CDR3. V shed 8 bases and J 4 bases; nucleotides not matched to a gene: 8. CDR1 and CDR2 (germline): SQVTM, ANQGSEA.

The CDR3 DNA reads TGCGCCAGCAGCCAGGGACAGGGGAAGGAGACCCAGTACTTC. Amino acid sequence: CASSQGQGKETQYF. The chain is built from TRBV4-1 and TRBJ2-5, with 10 bases fitting TRBD1. The germline CDR1 and CDR2 sequences are MGHRA and YSYEKL. Germline trimming cut 3 bases from V and 5 bases from J; bases unmatched to any gene: 3. This CDR3 region has 14 residues.

The V call is TRBV19, the J call TRBJ1-6; tentatively, D is TRBD1 (5 bases). Germline V gives CDR1 LNHDA, CDR2 SQIVND (reference sequence). The CDR3 consists of 17 residues. Between the trimmed V and J ends, which lost 1 base and 7 bases, there was a span of 17 bases. The CDR3 DNA is TGTGCCAGTAGTATAGGGGCTGGCCTCGGGGGGAATTCACCCCTCCACTTT. Protein sequence: CASSIGAGLGGNSPLHF.

This chain uses TRBV6-7 with TRBJ2-4; D unresolved. TRBV6-7 is designated an ORF whose function remains uncertain. The CDR3 contains 15 residues. Trimming left V 0 bases short and J 7 bases short, with 13 bases between. CDR3 DNA sequence: TGTGCCAGCAGTTACTCTGACACAGATTTTAACATTCAGTACTTC. Protein sequence: CASSYSDTDFNIQYF.

The chain recombines TRBV7-9 with TRBJ1-2, with TRBD1 matching 9 bases. This CDR3 contains 16 residues. Germline V lookup: CDR1 SEHNR, CDR2 FQNEAQ (reference sequence). J gave up 3 bases and V 5 bases, and 10 bases lay outside the gene matches. CDR3 loop: CASSPSGTGRDYGYTF. Here the CDR3 DNA reads TGTGCCAGCAGCCCCTCCGGGACAGGGCGAGACTATGGCTACACCTTC.

The chain links TRBV5-4 to TRBJ2-5; D is possibly TRBD1 (6 bases). Germline V gives CDR1 SGHNT, CDR2 YYREEE (reference sequence). The V end was cut by 10 bases, the J end by 4 bases, with 29 bases between. This CDR3 is 17 amino acids long. CDR3 protein: CAVLQFTYRDGGETQYF. The CDR3 DNA reads TGTGCCGTACTACAATTTACTTACAGGGATGGAGGAGAGACCCAGTACTTC.

The CDR3 loop is CASKLAVGGSVTQYF. CDR3 in DNA: TGTGCCAGCAAACTAGCGGTGGGGGGGAGTGTGACCCAGTACTTC. V and J are TRBV2 and TRBJ2-5; the match to TRBD2 covers 8 bases. Germline V gene lookup returns CDR1 SNHLY and CDR2 FYNNEI. V was pared by 7 bases and J by 7 bases, with 14 bases of the junction left unmatched. The CDR3 runs 15 residues.

In this sample, this clone turned up a few times. The V and J genes are TRBV7-9 and TRBJ1-5; D ambiguous. The CDR3 loop spans 13 amino acids. From germline, CDR1 is SEHNR and CDR2 FQNEAQ (reference sequence). Trimming stripped 1 base from V and 8 bases from J, with 9 bases between. The CDR3 nucleotides are TGTGCCAGCAGCTTAGAGGGTGGGAAGCCCCAGCATTTT. As protein: CASSLEGGKPQHF.

This clone was found a few times. The chain joins TRBV11-2 to TRBJ2-7; D remains ambiguous. Trimming took 1 base from V and 0 from J, leaving 10 bases between them. The CDR3 is 15 residues long. CDR1 and CDR2 from the germline V gene are SGHAT and FQNNGV. This chain's CDR3 is CASSLVVASSYEQYF. The CDR3 nucleotides are TGTGCCAGCAGCTTAGTCGTGGCCAGCTCCTACGAGCAGTACTTC. The variable domain in full, with the rest retrieved from reference TRBV11-2 and TRBJ2-7, is EAGVAQSPRYKIIEKRQSVAFWCNPISGHATLYWYQQILGQGPKLLIQFQNNGVVDDSQLPKDRFSAERLKGVDSTLKIQPAKLEDSAVYLCASSLVVASSYEQYFGPGTRLTVT.

The chain has TRBV30 and TRBJ2-7; no firm D call. Germline assignment: CDR1 GTSNPN and CDR2 SVGIG (reference sequence). The CDR3 covers 13 residues. Trimming pared 2 bases from V and 0 bases from J, leaving 8 bases between. Written as DNA, the CDR3 is TGTGCCTGGAGTATAGATAGCTCCTACGAGCAGTACTTC. Translated: CAWSIDSSYEQYF.